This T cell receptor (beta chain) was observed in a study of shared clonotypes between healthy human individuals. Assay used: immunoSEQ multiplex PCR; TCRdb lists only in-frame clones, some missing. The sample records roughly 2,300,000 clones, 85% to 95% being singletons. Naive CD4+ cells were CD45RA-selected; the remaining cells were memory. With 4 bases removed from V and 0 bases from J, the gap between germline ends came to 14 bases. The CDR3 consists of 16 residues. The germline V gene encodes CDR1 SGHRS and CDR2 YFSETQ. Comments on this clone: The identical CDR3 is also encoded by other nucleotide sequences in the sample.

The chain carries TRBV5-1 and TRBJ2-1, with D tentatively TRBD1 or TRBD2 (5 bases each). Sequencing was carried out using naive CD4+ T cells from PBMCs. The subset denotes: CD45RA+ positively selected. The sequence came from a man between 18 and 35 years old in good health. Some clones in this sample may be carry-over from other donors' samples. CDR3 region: CASSPAGASSYNEQFF. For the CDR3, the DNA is TGCGCCAGCAGCCCGGCCGGGGCGAGCTCCTACAATGAGCAGTTCTTC.